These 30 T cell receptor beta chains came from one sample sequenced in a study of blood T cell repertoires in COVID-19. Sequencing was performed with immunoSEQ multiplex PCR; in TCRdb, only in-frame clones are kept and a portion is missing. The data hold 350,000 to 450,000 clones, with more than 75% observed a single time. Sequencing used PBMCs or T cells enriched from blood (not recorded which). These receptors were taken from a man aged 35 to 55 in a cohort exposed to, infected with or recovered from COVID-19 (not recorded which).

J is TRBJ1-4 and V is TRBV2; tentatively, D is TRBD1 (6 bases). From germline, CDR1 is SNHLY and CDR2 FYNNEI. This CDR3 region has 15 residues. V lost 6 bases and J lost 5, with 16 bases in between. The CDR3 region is CASSSQGLGNEKLFF. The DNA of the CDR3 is TGTGCCAGCAGCTCACAGGGATTGGGGAATGAAAAACTGTTTTTT. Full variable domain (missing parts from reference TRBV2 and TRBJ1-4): EPEVTQTPSHQVTQMGQEVILRCVPISNHLYFYWYRQILGQKVEFLVSFYNNEISEKSEIFDDQFSVERPDGSNFTLKIRSTKLEDSAMYFCASSSQGLGNEKLFFGSGTQLSVL.

The CDR3 bases are TGTGCCTGGAGTGTCGTGGACTACTACGAGCAGTACTTC. Amino acid sequence: CAWSVVDYYEQYF. The rearrangement links TRBV30 to TRBJ2-7; D perhaps matches TRBD2 (6 bases). This CDR3 contains 13 residues. Germline V CDR1 and CDR2: GTSNPN, SVGIG (reference sequence). V lost 0 bases and J lost 3, with 9 bases in between.

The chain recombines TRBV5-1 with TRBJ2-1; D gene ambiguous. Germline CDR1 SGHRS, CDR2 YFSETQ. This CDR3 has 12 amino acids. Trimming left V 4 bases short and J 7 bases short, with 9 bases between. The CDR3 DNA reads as TGCGCCAGCAGCGTGCAGAGGAATGAGCAGTTCTTC. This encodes CASSVQRNEQFF.

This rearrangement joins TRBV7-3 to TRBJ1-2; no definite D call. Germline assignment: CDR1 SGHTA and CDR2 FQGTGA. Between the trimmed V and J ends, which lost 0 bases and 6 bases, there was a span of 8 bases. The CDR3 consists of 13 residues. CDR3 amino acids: CASSLTPGHGYTF. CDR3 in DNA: TGTGCCAGCAGCTTAACGCCAGGCCATGGCTACACCTTC.

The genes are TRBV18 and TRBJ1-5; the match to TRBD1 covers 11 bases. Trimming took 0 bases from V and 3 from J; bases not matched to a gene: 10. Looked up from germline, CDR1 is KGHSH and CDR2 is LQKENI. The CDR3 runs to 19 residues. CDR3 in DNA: TGTGCCAGCTCACCACCGGGACAGGGGGGTGTAAGTTTCAATCAGCCCCAGCATTTT. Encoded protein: CASSPPGQGGVSFNQPQHF.

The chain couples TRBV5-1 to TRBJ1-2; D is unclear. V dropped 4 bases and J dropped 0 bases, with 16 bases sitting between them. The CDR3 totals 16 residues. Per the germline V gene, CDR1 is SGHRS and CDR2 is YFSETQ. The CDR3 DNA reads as TGCGCCAGCAGCCCGTCCCCGGGTATGACTAACTATGGCTACACCTTC. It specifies CASSPSPGMTNYGYTF.

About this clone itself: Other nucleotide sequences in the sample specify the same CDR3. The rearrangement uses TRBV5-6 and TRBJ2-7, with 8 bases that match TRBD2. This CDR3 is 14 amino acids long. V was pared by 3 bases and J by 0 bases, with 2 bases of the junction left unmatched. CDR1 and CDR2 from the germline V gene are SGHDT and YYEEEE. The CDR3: CASSYSGSSYEQYF. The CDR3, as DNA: TGTGCCAGCAGCTACAGCGGGAGCTCCTACGAGCAGTACTTC.

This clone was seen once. The CDR3 region is CASSIGPTEAFF. The CDR3 region has the DNA TGTGCCAGTAGTATAGGGCCCACTGAAGCTTTCTTT. This chain joins TRBV19 and TRBJ1-1; D uncertain. Looked up from germline, CDR1 is LNHDA and CDR2 is SQIVND (reference sequence). The V gene lost 1 base and the J gene lost 4 bases, with 4 bases spanning the gap. The CDR3 runs to 12 residues.

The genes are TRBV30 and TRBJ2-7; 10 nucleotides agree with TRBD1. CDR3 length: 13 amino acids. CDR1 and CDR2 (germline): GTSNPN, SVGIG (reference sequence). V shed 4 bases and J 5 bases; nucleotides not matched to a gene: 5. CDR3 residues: CAWIEDRGDEQYF. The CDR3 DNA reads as TGTGCCTGGATCGAGGACAGGGGGGACGAGCAGTACTTC. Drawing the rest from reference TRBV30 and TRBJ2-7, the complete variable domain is SQTIHQWPATLVQPVGSPLSLECTVEGTSNPNLYWYRQAAGRGLQLLFYSVGIGQISSEVPQNLSASRPQDRQFILSSKKLLLSDSGFYLCAWIEDRGDEQYFGPGTRLTVT.

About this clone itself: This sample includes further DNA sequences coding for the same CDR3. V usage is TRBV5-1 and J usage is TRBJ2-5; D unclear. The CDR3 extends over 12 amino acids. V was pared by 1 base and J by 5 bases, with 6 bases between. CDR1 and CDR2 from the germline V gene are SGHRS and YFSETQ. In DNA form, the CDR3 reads TGCGCCAGCAGCTTGACCAGGGAGACCCAGTACTTC. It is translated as CASSLTRETQYF.

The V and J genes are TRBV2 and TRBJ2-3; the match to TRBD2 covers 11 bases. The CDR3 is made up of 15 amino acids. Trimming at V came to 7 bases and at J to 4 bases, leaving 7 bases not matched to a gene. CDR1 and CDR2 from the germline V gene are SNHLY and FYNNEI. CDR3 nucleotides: TGTGCCAGCACTACGACTAGCGGGACCGCAGATACGCAGTATTTT. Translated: CASTTTSGTADTQYF.

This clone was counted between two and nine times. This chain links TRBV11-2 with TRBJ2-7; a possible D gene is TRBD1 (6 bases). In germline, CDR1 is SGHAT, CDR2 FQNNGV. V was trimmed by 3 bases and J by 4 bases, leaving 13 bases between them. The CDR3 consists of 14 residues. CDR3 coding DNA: TGTGCCAGCAGCTTGGGACAAGGACCATACGAGCAGTACTTC. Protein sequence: CASSLGQGPYEQYF.

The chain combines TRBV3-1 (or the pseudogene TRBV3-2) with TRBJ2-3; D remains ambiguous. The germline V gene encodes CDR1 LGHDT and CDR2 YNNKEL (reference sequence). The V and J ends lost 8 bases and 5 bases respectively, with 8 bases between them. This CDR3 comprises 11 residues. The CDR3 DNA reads TGTGCCAGCGCCACTAAAGATACGCAGTATTTT. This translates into CASATKDTQYF.

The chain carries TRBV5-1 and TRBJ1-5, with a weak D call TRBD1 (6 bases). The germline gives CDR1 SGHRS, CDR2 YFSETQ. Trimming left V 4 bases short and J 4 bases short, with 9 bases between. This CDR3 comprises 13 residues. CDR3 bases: TGCGCCAGCAGCACAGGGACAAATCAGCCCCAGCATTTT. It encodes CASSTGTNQPQHF.

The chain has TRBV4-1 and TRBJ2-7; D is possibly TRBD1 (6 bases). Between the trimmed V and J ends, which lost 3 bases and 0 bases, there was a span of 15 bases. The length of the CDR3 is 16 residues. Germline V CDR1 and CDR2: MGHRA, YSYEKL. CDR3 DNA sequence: TGCGCCAGCAGCCACCCGACAGGAAGACGCTCCTACGAGCAGTACTTC. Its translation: CASSHPTGRRSYEQYF.

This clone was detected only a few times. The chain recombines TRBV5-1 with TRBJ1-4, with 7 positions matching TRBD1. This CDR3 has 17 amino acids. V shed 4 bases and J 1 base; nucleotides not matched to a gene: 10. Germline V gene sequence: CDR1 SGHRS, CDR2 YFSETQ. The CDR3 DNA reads TGCGCCAGCAGCCCTACACGACAGGGACGAACTAATGAAAAACTGTTTTTT. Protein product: CASSPTRQGRTNEKLFF.

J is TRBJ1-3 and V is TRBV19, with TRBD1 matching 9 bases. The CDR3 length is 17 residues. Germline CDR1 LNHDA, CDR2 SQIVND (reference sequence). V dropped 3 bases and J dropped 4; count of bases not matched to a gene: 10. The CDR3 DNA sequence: TGTGCCAGTAGTATTCGACAGGGGGTCTTGTACGGAAACACCATATATTTT. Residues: CASSIRQGVLYGNTIYF.

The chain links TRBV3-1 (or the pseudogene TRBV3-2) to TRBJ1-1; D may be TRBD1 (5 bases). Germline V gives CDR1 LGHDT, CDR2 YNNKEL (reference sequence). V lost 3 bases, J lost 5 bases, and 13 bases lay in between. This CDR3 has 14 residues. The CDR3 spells CASSHTGFGTEAFF. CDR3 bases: TGTGCCAGCAGCCATACAGGTTTTGGGACTGAAGCTTTCTTT.

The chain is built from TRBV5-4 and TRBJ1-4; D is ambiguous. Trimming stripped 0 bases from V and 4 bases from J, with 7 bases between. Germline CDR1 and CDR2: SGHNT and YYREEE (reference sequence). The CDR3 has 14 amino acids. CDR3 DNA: TGTGCCAGCAGCTTGGCTGGGCTTAATGAAAAACTGTTTTTT. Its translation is CASSLAGLNEKLFF.

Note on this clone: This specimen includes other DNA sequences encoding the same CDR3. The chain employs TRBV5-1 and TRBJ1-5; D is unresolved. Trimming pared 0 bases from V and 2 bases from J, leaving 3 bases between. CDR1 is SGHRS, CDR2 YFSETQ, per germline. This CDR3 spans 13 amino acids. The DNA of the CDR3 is TGCGCCAGCAGCTTGGCTGGCAATCAGCCCCAGCATTTT. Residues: CASSLAGNQPQHF.

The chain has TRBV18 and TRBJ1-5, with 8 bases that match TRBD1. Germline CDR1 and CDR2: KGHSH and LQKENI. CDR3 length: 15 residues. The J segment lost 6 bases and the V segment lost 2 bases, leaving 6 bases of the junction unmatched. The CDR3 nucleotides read TGTGCCAGCTCACCAGAGCAGGGGGCAGGTCAGCCCCAGCATTTT. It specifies CASSPEQGAGQPQHF.

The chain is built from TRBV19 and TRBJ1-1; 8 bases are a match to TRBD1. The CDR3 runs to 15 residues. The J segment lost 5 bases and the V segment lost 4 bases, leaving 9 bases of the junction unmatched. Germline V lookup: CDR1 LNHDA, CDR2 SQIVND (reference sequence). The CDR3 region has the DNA TGTGCCAGTAGTACCCCCGGCAGGGGGCAAACTGAAGCTTTCTTT. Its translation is CASSTPGRGQTEAFF.

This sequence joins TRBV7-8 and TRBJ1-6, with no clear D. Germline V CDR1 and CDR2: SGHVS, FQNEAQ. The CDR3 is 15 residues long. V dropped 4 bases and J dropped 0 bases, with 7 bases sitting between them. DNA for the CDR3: TGTGCCAGCAGCTCCTTCAGCTCCTATAATTCACCCCTCCACTTT. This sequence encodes CASSSFSSYNSPLHF.

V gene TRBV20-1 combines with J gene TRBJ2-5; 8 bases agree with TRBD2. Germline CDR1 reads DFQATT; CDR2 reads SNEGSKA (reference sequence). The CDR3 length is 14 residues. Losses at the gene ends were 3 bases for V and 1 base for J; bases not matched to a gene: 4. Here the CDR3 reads CSASSGLAQETQYF. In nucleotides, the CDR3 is TGCAGTGCTAGTTCCGGACTAGCCCAAGAGACCCAGTACTTC.

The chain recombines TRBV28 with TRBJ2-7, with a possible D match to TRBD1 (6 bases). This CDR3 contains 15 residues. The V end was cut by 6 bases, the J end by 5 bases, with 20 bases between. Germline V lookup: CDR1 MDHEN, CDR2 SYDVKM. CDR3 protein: CASRPPGARNDEQYF. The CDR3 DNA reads TGTGCCAGCAGGCCCCCAGGGGCGCGTAACGACGAGCAGTACTTC.

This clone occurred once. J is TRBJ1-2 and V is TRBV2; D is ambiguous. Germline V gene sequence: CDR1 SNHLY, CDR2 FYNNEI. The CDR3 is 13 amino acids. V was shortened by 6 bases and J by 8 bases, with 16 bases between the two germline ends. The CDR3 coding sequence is TGTGCCAGCAGAGCCAGCGGGGATTCGGGCTACACCTTC. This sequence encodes CASRASGDSGYTF.

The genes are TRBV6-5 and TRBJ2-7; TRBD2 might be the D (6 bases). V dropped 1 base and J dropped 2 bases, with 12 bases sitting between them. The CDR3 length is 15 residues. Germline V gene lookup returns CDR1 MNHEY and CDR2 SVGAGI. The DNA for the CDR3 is TGTGCCAGCAGTTACTATGCGGGGAAACCCTACGAGCAGTACTTC. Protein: CASSYYAGKPYEQYF.

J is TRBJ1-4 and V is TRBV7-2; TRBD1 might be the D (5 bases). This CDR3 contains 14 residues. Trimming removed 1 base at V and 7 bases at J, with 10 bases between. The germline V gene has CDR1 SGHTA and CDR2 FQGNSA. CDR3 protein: CASSLGLRVEKLFF. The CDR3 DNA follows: TGTGCCAGCAGCTTAGGGCTCAGGGTTGAAAAACTGTTTTTT.

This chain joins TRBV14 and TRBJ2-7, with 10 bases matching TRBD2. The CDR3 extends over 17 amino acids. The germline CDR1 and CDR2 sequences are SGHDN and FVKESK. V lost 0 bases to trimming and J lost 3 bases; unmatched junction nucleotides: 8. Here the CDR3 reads CASSQESWTSGRYEQYF. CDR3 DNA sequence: TGTGCCAGCAGCCAAGAAAGTTGGACTAGCGGACGCTACGAGCAGTACTTC.

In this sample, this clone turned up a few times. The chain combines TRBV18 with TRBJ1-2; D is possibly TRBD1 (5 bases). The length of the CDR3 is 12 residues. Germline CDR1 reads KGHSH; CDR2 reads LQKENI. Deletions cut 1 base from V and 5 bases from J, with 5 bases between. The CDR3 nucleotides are TGTGCCAGCTCACCACAGGGGTATGGCTACACCTTC. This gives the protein CASSPQGYGYTF.